These 20 T cell receptor beta chains originate from one sample sequenced in a study of blood T cells in healthy people across ages. With a J-beta primer mix and a sample-barcoded 5' primer, a second PCR ran 7 to 11 cycles. TCRdb reanalysed the 5' RACE reads using MiXCR and keeps one entry per CDR3 protein. The table lists around 1,700,000 distinct CDR3 sequences, 25% to 30% of them singletons. The specimen sequenced was blood. The receptor source for this set is a woman in her 30s in good health.

This clonotype appeared a few times. The V call is TRBV20-1, the J call TRBJ2-5, with a weak D call TRBD2 (5 bases). Per the germline V gene, CDR1 is DFQATT and CDR2 is SNEGSKA (reference sequence). The CDR3 runs 15 residues. V gave up 2 bases and J gave up 1 base, with 14 bases separating them. This chain's CDR3 is CSARKGLAGQETQYF. CDR3 nucleotides: TGCAGTGCTAGAAAAGGGCTTGCGGGCCAAGAGACCCAGTACTTC.

The chain couples TRBV7-6 to TRBJ1-1; 8 positions agree with TRBD1. This CDR3 comprises 15 residues. V shed 4 bases, J shed 4 bases, and the junction held 8 bases outside the gene matches. Germline CDR1 SGHVS, CDR2 FNYEAQ. The CDR3 spells CASSSPPQGGTEAFF. Here the CDR3 DNA reads TGTGCCAGCAGCTCCCCCCCACAGGGGGGCACTGAAGCTTTCTTT.

This clonotype has ten or more counts. The chain links TRBV4-1 to TRBJ1-4; no clear D gene. The V and J ends lost 3 bases and 10 bases respectively, with 21 bases between them. CDR3 length: 16 residues. CDR1 is MGHRA and CDR2 is YSYEKL in the germline V gene. The CDR3 DNA follows: TGCGCCAGCAGCCAGCCCGGTACGGGGTTTGCCGGAAAACTGTTTTTT. This translates into CASSQPGTGFAGKLFF.

The CDR3 reads CASSQEPAGGDEQFF. CDR3 coding DNA: TGTGCCAGCAGCCAAGAGCCCGCCGGAGGCGATGAGCAGTTCTTC. This chain uses TRBV3-1 with TRBJ2-1, with D possibly matching TRBD2 (5 bases). Trimming removed 0 bases at V and 8 bases at J, with 14 bases between. This CDR3 contains 15 residues. The germline gives CDR1 LGHDT, CDR2 YNNKEL (reference sequence).

The V and J genes are TRBV3-1 and TRBJ1-1; D gene uncertain. Germline-derived CDR1 and CDR2 are LGHDT and YNNKEL (reference sequence). With 1 base removed from V and 3 bases from J, the gap between germline ends came to 12 bases. The CDR3 extends over 15 amino acids. The CDR3 coding sequence is TGTGCCAGCAGCCAAGGCATCGGAGGGTACACTGAAGCTTTCTTT. Translating it yields CASSQGIGGYTEAFF.

This clonotype has just a few counts. The V and J genes are TRBV28 and TRBJ2-4; perhaps TRBD1 as D (6 bases). Near its end, the DNA agrees better with TRBJ2-7, so the J call may be wrong. The CDR3 runs to 14 residues. The V gene's germline CDR1 is MDHEN and CDR2 SYDVKM. The CDR3 DNA is TGTGCCAACAGGACCTTGACCCTCAGGGGCGAGCAGTACTTC. This translates into CANRTLTLRGEQYF.

This clonotype was counted only a few times. This chain uses TRBV20-1 with TRBJ2-2, with 8 bases that match TRBD1. The CDR3 totals 14 residues. From germline, CDR1 is DFQATT and CDR2 SNEGSKA (reference sequence). After removal of 4 bases from V and 8 bases from J, the junction contained 9 bases not matched to a gene. The chain's CDR3 is CSATGTGLGGELFF. DNA of the CDR3: TGCAGTGCTACCGGGACAGGCCTAGGGGGGGAGCTGTTTTTT.

This chain joins TRBV5-1 and TRBJ2-7; D is uncertain. The germline gives CDR1 SGHRS, CDR2 YFSETQ. Trimming cost V 0 bases and J 7 bases, with 11 bases left between them. This CDR3 has 13 residues. Written as DNA, the CDR3 is TGCGCCAGCAGCTTGGATAGACCCGAGGAGCAGTACTTC. Its translation is CASSLDRPEEQYF.

This clonotype was counted only a few times. This may be a read error: a much more frequent sequence differs by one nucleotide. This chain uses TRBV7-2 with TRBJ1-2; TRBD1 is a possible D gene (5 bases). The CDR3 has 12 residues. V lost 11 bases to trimming and J lost 0 bases, with 10 bases between them. In germline, CDR1 is SGHTA, CDR2 FQGNSA. The CDR3 region has the DNA TGTGCCGGCGGGGACCCTAACTATGGCTACACCTTC. Protein product: CAGGDPNYGYTF. Looking up the rest from reference TRBV7-2 and TRBJ1-2 gives the full variable domain: GAGVSQSPSNKVTEKGKDVELRCDPISGHTALYWYRQSLGQGLEFLIYFQGNSAPDKSGLPSDRFSAERTGGSVSTLTIQRTQQEDSAVYLCAGGDPNYGYTFGSGTRLTVV.

The V and J genes are TRBV6-1 and TRBJ1-6; D may be TRBD1 (6 bases). The CDR3 has 15 residues. The germline CDR1 and CDR2 sequences are MNHNS and SASEGT. Trimming cost V 3 bases and J 5 bases, with 11 bases left between them. The DNA of the CDR3 is TGTGCCAGCAGTGATTTCGGGGACAATAATTCACCCCTCCACTTT. Its protein is CASSDFGDNNSPLHF.

The chain recombines TRBV5-1 with TRBJ1-1; possibly TRBD1 for D (5 bases). The germline V gene encodes CDR1 SGHRS and CDR2 YFSETQ. With 2 bases removed from V and 1 base from J, the gap between germline ends came to 9 bases. The CDR3 has 14 residues. The CDR3 nucleotides read TGCGCCAGCAGCTTCACAGGCTCGAACACTGAAGCTTTCTTT. Translating it yields CASSFTGSNTEAFF.

This clonotype has more than one count but fewer than ten. The CDR3 bases are TGTGCCAGCAGTGAGGGGATCGGCGAGCAGTACTTC. Translation: CASSEGIGEQYF. The chain employs TRBV6-2 or TRBV6-3 and TRBJ2-7; D may correspond to TRBD1 or TRBD2 (5 bases each). From germline, CDR1 is MNHEY and CDR2 SVGEGT. This CDR3 has 12 amino acids. Between the trimmed V and J ends, which lost 5 bases and 6 bases, there was a span of 11 bases.

On this clonotype itself: Being one base from a much bigger clone, this may be a read error. The chain combines TRBV20-1 with TRBJ2-7; D possibly uses TRBD1 or TRBD2 (5 bases each). Per germline, CDR1 DFQATT and CDR2 SNEGSKA (reference sequence). CDR3 size: 15 residues. Trimming left V 5 bases short and J 3 bases short, with 20 bases between. The CDR3 spells CSASTPGPQRYEQYF. CDR3 nucleotide sequence: TGCAGTGCTTCAACCCCGGGACCCCAACGCTACGAGCAGTACTTC.

As regards this clonotype: A much larger clone sits a single nucleotide away, making a read error possible. This chain connects TRBV24-1 to TRBJ2-1; a possible D gene is TRBD1 (7 bases). The CDR3 has 20 amino acids. Trimming shortened V by 4 bases and J by 3 bases, and 27 bases separated the two germline ends. CDR1 and CDR2 from the germline V gene are KGHDR and SFDVKD. The CDR3 nucleotides are TGTGCCACCAGTGACCCTGCCCCCCTGGAGGGGGCTTTGTACTACAATGAGCAGTTCTTC. It is translated as CATSDPAPLEGALYYNEQFF.

Note on this clonotype: At one boundary the junction diverges from the germline segment, which might be a read error. The genes are TRBV10-2 and TRBJ2-7; TRBD1 might be the D (7 bases). Germline V gene sequence: CDR1 WSHSY, CDR2 SAAADI. The CDR3 covers 13 residues. CDR3 protein: CTSSAYRGGEQYF. CDR3 nucleotide sequence: TGCACCAGCAGTGCGTACAGGGGAGGCGAGCAGTACTTC.

This clonotype was observed at least ten times. The chain employs TRBV29-1 and TRBJ2-7, with D tentatively TRBD2 (7 bases). Trimming pared 3 bases from V and 2 bases from J, leaving 17 bases between. Germline CDR1 is SQVTM and CDR2 is ANQGSEA. This CDR3 has 15 residues. The chain's CDR3 is CSVEVAGAATYEQYF. In DNA, the CDR3 is TGCAGCGTTGAGGTCGCGGGGGCTGCAACCTACGAGCAGTACTTC.

This clonotype was counted at least ten times. The rearrangement joins TRBV12-3 or TRBV12-4 to TRBJ2-3; D is unresolved. Trimming shortened V by 6 bases and J by 4 bases, and 8 bases separated the two germline ends. The CDR3 has 12 residues. CDR3 DNA sequence: TGTGCCAGCAGCCCCTCGGCAGATACGCAGTATTTT. Translated, it gives CASSPSADTQYF.

The genes are TRBV2 and TRBJ2-1; 8 bases map to TRBD1. The ends lost 5 bases at V and 8 bases at J; junction bases unmatched: 11. The CDR3 totals 15 residues. From germline, CDR1 is SNHLY and CDR2 FYNNEI. The CDR3 DNA is TGTGCCAGCAGTAATCAGGGGGCGGAAAGGTATGAGCAGTTCTTC. Encoded protein: CASSNQGAERYEQFF.

This clonotype was counted a single time. The J gene is TRBJ2-5, the V gene TRBV7-9; D is ambiguous. The CDR3 is made up of 14 amino acids. V lost 5 bases to trimming and J lost 1 base, with 11 bases between them. The germline V gene has CDR1 SEHNR and CDR2 FQNEAQ (reference sequence). CDR3 in DNA: TGTGCCAGCAGCCCATTTCTGGGCCAAGAGACCCAGTACTTC. Protein product: CASSPFLGQETQYF.

In this sample, this clonotype turned up a few times. The V call is TRBV20-1, the J call TRBJ1-1; the D gene is possibly TRBD1 (5 bases). Trimming pared 0 bases from V and 0 bases from J, leaving 17 bases between. Germline CDR1 is DFQATT and CDR2 is SNEGSKA (reference sequence). The CDR3 sequence is 17 residues long. CDR3 nucleotide sequence: TGCAGTGCTAGAGATGGTTCCGGGGGGAGCATGAACACTGAAGCTTTCTTT. Protein: CSARDGSGGSMNTEAFF.